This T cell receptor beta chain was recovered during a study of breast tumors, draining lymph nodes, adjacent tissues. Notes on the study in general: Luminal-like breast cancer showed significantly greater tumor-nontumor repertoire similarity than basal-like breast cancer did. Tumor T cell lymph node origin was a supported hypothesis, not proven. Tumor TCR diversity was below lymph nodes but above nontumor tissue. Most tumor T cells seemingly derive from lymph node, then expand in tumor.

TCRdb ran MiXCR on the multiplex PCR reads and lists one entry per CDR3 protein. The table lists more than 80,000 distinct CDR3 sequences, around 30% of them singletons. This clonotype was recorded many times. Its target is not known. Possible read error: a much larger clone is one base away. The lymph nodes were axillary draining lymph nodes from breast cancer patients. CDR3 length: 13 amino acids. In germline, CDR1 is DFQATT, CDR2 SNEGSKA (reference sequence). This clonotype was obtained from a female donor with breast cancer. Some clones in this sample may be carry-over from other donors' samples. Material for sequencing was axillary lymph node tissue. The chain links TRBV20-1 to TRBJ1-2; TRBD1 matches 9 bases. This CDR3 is CSADRGWRYAYTF. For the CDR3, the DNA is TGCAGTGCTGACAGGGGGTGGAGGTATGCCTACACCTTC.